This T cell receptor beta chain derives from a study of shared clonotypes between healthy human individuals. Study-wide background: Every donor yielded three CD4 naive, three CD4 memory, two CD8 naive and one CD8 memory plate.

Per the authors' pipeline: Filtering differed since immunoSEQ provided only junctions, with no quality scores. Some clones are missing from TCRdb's copy, which holds only in-frame ones; the method was immunoSEQ multiplex PCR. V and J calls and clone size come straight from that table; D and trimming were deduced from the DNA. The data contain roughly 1,800,000 clones, over 85% of them seen just once; the ten biggest clones take up more than 0.9%. Looked up from germline, CDR1 is MGHRA and CDR2 is YSYEKL. This CDR3 region has 15 residues. The ends lost 3 bases at V and 4 bases at J; junction bases unmatched: 9. Worth noting for this clone: Its antigen is not identified.

Study observations and caveats: Naive CD4 clonotypes overlapped across a handful of donors at approximately 5.3%. Relative to their counterparts shared across all four donors, non-shared clonotypes exhibited diminished generation probabilities.

CD45RO negativity and positive selection for CCR7 defined naive CD8 cells, a population that excluded terminally differentiated effector memory CD45RA+ cells. The rearrangement joins TRBV4-1 to TRBJ2-7; 7 positions match TRBD1. The TCR sequence derives from a man aged 18 to 35 in good health. Sequenced material: naive CD8+ T cells sorted from blood. DNA of the CDR3: TGCGCCAGCAGCCAGTTAACAGGGGACCAATACGAGCAGTACTTC. Translation: CASSQLTGDQYEQYF.